The 22 T cell receptor beta chains below come from one sample, sequenced in a study of T cell responses to AZD1222 COVID-19 vaccine. The repertoire was sequenced with immunoSEQ multiplex PCR; TCRdb's copy has only in-frame clones and lacks some. The sample includes 84,000 or so clones, under 95% of them seen just once. The specimen was peripheral blood, collected on day 0 of AZD1222 vaccination. Receptors originate from an adult in good health.

The chain combines TRBV18 with TRBJ1-2; 10 nucleotides match TRBD1. In germline, CDR1 is KGHSH, CDR2 LQKENI. This CDR3 comprises 15 residues. V gave up 2 bases and J gave up 4 bases; unmatched junction bases: 4. The CDR3 DNA sequence: TGTGCCAGCTCACCAGGAGGACAGGGGGGCTATGGCTACACCTTC. Amino acid sequence: CASSPGGQGGYGYTF.

This clone was detected only once. The rearrangement uses TRBV5-4 and TRBJ2-2; tentative D call: TRBD2 (5 bases). Trimming took 6 bases from V and 0 from J, leaving 15 bases between them. There are 16 residues in the CDR3. Germline V gene data show CDR1 as SGHNT and CDR2 as YYREEE (reference sequence). In DNA, the CDR3 is TGTGCCAGCACCAGTCGGGGTAACGCGAACACCGGGGAGCTGTTTTTT. Encoded protein: CASTSRGNANTGELFF.

The rearrangement joins TRBV5-1 to TRBJ2-5; D is possibly TRBD1 or TRBD2 (5 bases each). The CDR3 is 14 residues long. Trimming took off 5 bases at V and 1 base at J, with 12 bases between the two ends. Germline V gene data show CDR1 as SGHRS and CDR2 as YFSETQ. CDR3: CASRSRDLQETQYF. For the CDR3, the DNA is TGCGCCAGCAGGAGCCGGGACCTCCAAGAGACCCAGTACTTC.

This chain joins TRBV9 and TRBJ2-5; 9 bases align to TRBD2. Looked up from germline, CDR1 is SGDLS and CDR2 is YYNGEE. This CDR3 region has 15 residues. The V gene end was trimmed by 1 base and the J gene end by 4 bases; junction bases not matched to a gene: 5. CDR3 sequence reads: CASSVLAGAGETQYF. CDR3 DNA sequence: TGTGCCAGCAGCGTATTAGCGGGAGCGGGAGAGACCCAGTACTTC.

The rearrangement links TRBV5-4 to TRBJ2-2; 7 nucleotides match TRBD1. Trimming at V came to 4 bases and at J to 2 bases, leaving 5 bases not matched to a gene. The CDR3 is made up of 15 amino acids. Germline assignment: CDR1 SGHNT and CDR2 YYREEE (reference sequence). CDR3 coding DNA: TGTGCCAGCAGCCCCCGGGACAGTAACACCGGGGAGCTGTTTTTT. Translating gives CASSPRDSNTGELFF.

J is TRBJ1-2 and V is TRBV5-1; D may be TRBD1 (5 bases). With 0 bases removed from V and 4 bases from J, the gap between germline ends came to 16 bases. Germline loops: CDR1 SGHRS, CDR2 YFSETQ. The CDR3 consists of 16 residues. The CDR3 sequence is CASSLGAGRQTYGYTF. The DNA for the CDR3 is TGCGCCAGCAGCTTGGGCGCAGGGCGGCAGACCTATGGCTACACCTTC.

This clone was recorded a few times. This sequence joins TRBV18 and TRBJ1-4; tentative D call: TRBD1 (5 bases). Trimming stripped 1 base from V and 5 bases from J, with 8 bases between. CDR1 KGHSH and CDR2 LQKENI come from the germline V gene. This CDR3 contains 14 residues. In DNA form, the CDR3 reads TGTGCCAGCTCACCACTTCAGGGAAATGAAAAACTGTTTTTT. Its translation is CASSPLQGNEKLFF. Combining the CDR3 with reference TRBV18 and TRBJ1-4 gives the whole variable domain NAGVMQNPRHLVRRRGQEARLRCSPMKGHSHVYWYRQLPEEGLKFMVYLQKENIIDESGMPKERFSAEFPKEGPSILRIQQVVRGDSAAYFCASSPLQGNEKLFFGSGTQLSVL.

The chain couples TRBV5-4 to TRBJ1-4, with 7 bases lining up with TRBD1. J was trimmed by 6 bases and V by 4 bases; bases with no gene match: 9. This CDR3 is 15 amino acids long. Germline CDR1 is SGHNT and CDR2 is YYREEE (reference sequence). The CDR3: CASSNRDSQHEKLFF. The CDR3 nucleotides read TGTGCCAGCAGCAACCGGGACAGCCAACATGAAAAACTGTTTTTT.

The chain employs TRBV28 and TRBJ1-3, with TRBD1 matching 9 bases. Unmatched junction bases numbered 4, after V lost 6 bases and J lost 1 base. CDR1 is MDHEN and CDR2 is SYDVKM in the germline V gene. This CDR3 has 15 amino acids. This CDR3 reads CASRGTGPSGNTIYF. CDR3 bases: TGTGCCAGCAGGGGGACAGGGCCATCTGGAAACACCATATATTTT.

This chain uses TRBV28 with TRBJ1-4; D is perhaps TRBD1 (6 bases). The CDR3 is 15 residues long. V dropped 5 bases and J dropped 5 bases, with 15 bases sitting between them. CDR1 MDHEN and CDR2 SYDVKM come from the germline V gene. The CDR3 bases are TGTGCCAGCAGTCCGCCGGGACAACCGAATGAAAAACTGTTTTTT. Protein sequence: CASSPPGQPNEKLFF.

V and J are TRBV18 and TRBJ2-3; D assignment may be TRBD1 or TRBD2 (5 bases each). The CDR3 is 17 residues long. V lost 0 bases and J 1 base, leaving 14 bases between the germline ends. Germline CDR1 reads KGHSH; CDR2 reads LQKENI. The CDR3, as DNA: TGTGCCAGCTCACCACCGGGGGTTAGGAAGGGCACAGATACGCAGTATTTT. Translated: CASSPPGVRKGTDTQYF.

This chain uses TRBV18 with TRBJ1-2, with D maybe TRBD1 (5 bases). Trimming removed 2 bases from V and 8 bases from J, with 15 bases in between. The germline CDR1 and CDR2 sequences are KGHSH and LQKENI. The length of the CDR3 is 14 residues. In nucleotides, the CDR3 is TGTGCCAGCTCACCAATCGGGGACGGCCGCGGCTACACCTTC. It is translated as CASSPIGDGRGYTF.

The CDR3 spells CASSLEGGSSYEQYF. The DNA of the CDR3 is TGTGCCAGCAGCTTGGAGGGGGGTAGCTCCTACGAGCAGTACTTC. V gene TRBV5-6 combines with J gene TRBJ2-7; either TRBD1 or TRBD2 may fit D (6 bases each). V was trimmed by 0 bases and J by 0 bases, leaving 10 bases between them. The germline CDR1 and CDR2 sequences are SGHDT and YYEEEE. The CDR3 is made up of 15 amino acids.

This clone has a single count. The chain carries TRBV7-3 and TRBJ2-7, with a weak D call TRBD2 (5 bases). The CDR3 has 14 residues. Per the germline V gene, CDR1 is SGHTA and CDR2 is FQGTGA. V shed 2 bases and J shed 3 bases, with 11 bases lying between them. CDR3 DNA: TGTGCCAGCAGCTTAGGCCCGGGGAACTACGAGCAGTACTTC. Its protein product is CASSLGPGNYEQYF.

The J gene is TRBJ1-1, the V gene TRBV7-9; TRBD1 matches 10 bases. The CDR3 sequence is 17 residues long. Looked up from germline, CDR1 is SEHNR and CDR2 is FQNEAQ (reference sequence). After removal of 6 bases from V and 0 bases from J, the junction contained 10 bases not matched to a gene. The CDR3 DNA sequence: TGTGCCAGCAGTCGGGGGACAGGGGTATTGATGAACACTGAAGCTTTCTTT. This encodes CASSRGTGVLMNTEAFF.

The chain joins TRBV7-9 to TRBJ2-1, with D possibly being TRBD2 (5 bases). Deletions cut 2 bases from V and 7 bases from J, with 15 bases between. Germline V lookup: CDR1 SEHNR, CDR2 FQNEAQ (reference sequence). The CDR3 loop spans 15 amino acids. CDR3 DNA sequence: TGTGCCAGCAGCTTACTTCTAGCCCGAATGAATGAGCAGTTCTTC. It specifies CASSLLLARMNEQFF.

The DNA of the CDR3 is TGTGCCAGCAGAGGGCTAGCGGGCCCTCGCCCCGCCCAAGAGACCCAGTACTTC. This gives the protein CASRGLAGPRPAQETQYF. V is TRBV27 and J is TRBJ2-5, with TRBD2 matching 8 bases. Germline trimming cut 6 bases from V and 1 base from J; bases unmatched to any gene: 16. Germline lookup yields CDR1 MNHEY and CDR2 SMNVEV (reference sequence). The CDR3 is 18 amino acids.

The rearrangement uses TRBV19 and TRBJ2-1; D possibly corresponds to TRBD2 (5 bases). V was trimmed by 8 bases and J by 7 bases, leaving 21 bases between them. Germline V gene lookup returns CDR1 LNHDA and CDR2 SQIVND (reference sequence). This CDR3 is built from 15 residues. The CDR3: CASSPMDVAFNEQFF. The DNA of the CDR3 is TGTGCCAGTTCCCCCATGGATGTAGCGTTTAATGAGCAGTTCTTC. The whole variable domain, filled in from reference TRBV19 and TRBJ2-1, reads DGGITQSPKYLFRKEGQNVTLSCEQNLNHDAMYWYRQDPGQGLRLIYYSQIVNDFQKGDIAEGYSVSREKKESFPLTVTSAQKNPTAFYLCASSPMDVAFNEQFFGPGTRLTVL.

This clone came up a few times. The chain joins TRBV28 to TRBJ1-5; the match to TRBD1 covers 7 bases. V shed 6 bases and J 6 bases; nucleotides not matched to a gene: 8. The CDR3 covers 14 residues. Germline CDR1 reads MDHEN; CDR2 reads SYDVKM. The DNA for the CDR3 is TGTGCCAGCAGAACTGACAGGGTTTCTCAGCCCCAGCATTTT. It encodes CASRTDRVSQPQHF.

Remarks on this clone: Other DNA sequences in this specimen translate into the identical CDR3. The V call is TRBV2, the J call TRBJ1-5; 9 bases align to TRBD1. The trim removed 5 bases at V and 4 bases at J, leaving 3 bases unmatched. This CDR3 contains 14 residues. Germline V gives CDR1 SNHLY, CDR2 FYNNEI. The CDR3 reads CASSRDRVNQPQHF. As DNA, the CDR3 is TGTGCCAGCAGTCGGGACAGGGTGAATCAGCCCCAGCATTTT.

The gene calls are TRBV7-8 and TRBJ2-1, with TRBD1 matching over 8 bases. The J segment lost 5 bases and the V segment lost 6 bases, leaving 6 bases of the junction unmatched. The CDR3 is 14 residues long. CDR1 is SGHVS, CDR2 FQNEAQ, per germline. The CDR3 DNA sequence: TGTGCCAGCAGGCCGGGACAGGCGAACAATGAGCAGTTCTTC. Amino acid sequence: CASRPGQANNEQFF.

The CDR3 sequence is CASSSGPGTGANVLTF. The CDR3 DNA sequence: TGTGCCAGTAGTAGCGGGCCAGGGACTGGGGCCAACGTCCTGACTTTC. The gene calls are TRBV19 and TRBJ2-6, with D possibly being TRBD1 or TRBD2 (5 bases each). Trimming cost V 4 bases and J 2 bases, with 12 bases left between them. Germline assignment: CDR1 LNHDA and CDR2 SQIVND (reference sequence). The CDR3 runs to 16 residues.